This TCR beta chain is drawn from a study of cytomegalovirus exposure and HLA in healthy donors. Regarding the study as a whole: Analyses of presence and absence presupposed an approximately uniform sequencing depth across donors.

Turning to this clone: As yet, its antigen is unknown.

This PCR relied on a set of 60 Vbeta primers and 13 Jbeta primers. TCRdb's table, derived via immunoSEQ multiplex PCR, lists solely in-frame clones and lacks some. Found here are 100,000 to 150,000 clones, roughly 75% of them singletons; the top ten hold 1.2%. CDR1 is SGHVS, CDR2 FNYEAQ, per germline. With 5 bases removed from V and 7 bases from J, the gap between germline ends came to 18 bases. CDR3 size: 16 residues. The specimen was PBMCs. V gene TRBV7-6 combines with J gene TRBJ1-6, with D possibly TRBD1 on 6 matching bases. This TCR was recovered from a female donor in good health and CMV-seronegative. CDR3 sequence: CASSQGTGSANSPLHF. The CDR3 nucleotides are TGTGCCAGCAGCCAAGGAACAGGGTCGGCCAATTCACCCCTCCACTTT.